Below, 10 T cell receptor beta chains from the same sample are listed, as sequenced in a study of shared clonotypes between healthy human individuals. Assay: immunoSEQ multiplex PCR; the TCRdb copy retains only in-frame clones and omits some. The table records about 480,000 clones, roughly 78% of them present only once. Sequencing was performed on PBMCs. The receptors were sampled from a woman aged 40 to 50 in good health. Some clones in this sample may be carry-over from other donors' samples.

This sequence joins TRBV27 and TRBJ1-5, with D perhaps matching TRBD1 (5 bases). CDR3 size: 14 residues. V lost 6 bases, J lost 11 bases, and 20 bases lay in between. In germline, CDR1 is MNHEY, CDR2 SMNVEV (reference sequence). CDR3 region: CASSFLGGQAAQHF. The CDR3 DNA reads TGTGCCAGCAGCTTCTTGGGGGGTCAGGCAGCCCAGCATTTT.

This clone has a handful of counts. CDR3 loop: CASSPRAGRNTGELFF. For the CDR3, the DNA is TGTGCCAGCAGCCCAAGAGCGGGGAGAAACACCGGGGAGCTGTTTTTT. V is TRBV4-2 and J is TRBJ2-2; 7 bases fit TRBD2. The CDR3 has 16 residues. V shed 4 bases and J 2 bases; nucleotides not matched to a gene: 7. Germline CDR1 LGHNA, CDR2 YNFKEQ.

The rearrangement links TRBV18 to TRBJ2-7; D may be TRBD2 (5 bases). Trimming removed 3 bases at V and 1 base at J, with 10 bases between. The CDR3 runs to 14 residues. CDR1 is KGHSH, CDR2 LQKENI, per germline. The CDR3 sequence: CASSPRRESYEQYF. CDR3 sequence (DNA): TGTGCCAGCTCACCCCGACGGGAATCCTACGAGCAGTACTTC.

This chain uses TRBV20-1 with TRBJ1-4, with D unclear. In germline, CDR1 is DFQATT, CDR2 SNEGSKA (reference sequence). Deletions cut 3 bases from V and 8 bases from J, with 7 bases between. CDR3 length equals 11 residues. The CDR3 sequence is CSASGVEKLFF. The CDR3 bases are TGCAGTGCTAGCGGGGTGGAAAAACTGTTTTTT.

This chain joins TRBV7-6 and TRBJ2-1, with D possibly being TRBD2 (5 bases). The germline CDR1 and CDR2 sequences are SGHVS and FNYEAQ. This CDR3 is built from 16 residues. The V end was cut by 5 bases, the J end by 0 bases, with 14 bases between. The CDR3 reads CASSDTEVLSYNEQFF. DNA for the CDR3: TGTGCCAGCAGCGATACGGAGGTCCTCTCCTACAATGAGCAGTTCTTC.

This chain uses TRBV5-5 with TRBJ2-1, with 13 bases aligning to TRBD2. V shed 4 bases, J shed 1 base, and the junction held 5 bases outside the gene matches. The CDR3 is 17 residues long. The germline CDR1 and CDR2 sequences are SGHKS and YYEKEE (reference sequence). DNA for the CDR3: TGTGCCAGCAGCGCGGGGACTAGCGGGGTGTCCTACAATGAGCAGTTCTTC. Translation: CASSAGTSGVSYNEQFF. Full variable domain (outside the CDR3, taken from reference TRBV5-5 and TRBJ2-1): DAGVTQSPTHLIKTRGQQVTLRCSPISGHKSVSWYQQVLGQGPQFIFQYYEKEERGRGNFPDRFSARQFPNYSSELNVNALLLGDSALYLCASSAGTSGVSYNEQFFGPGTRLTVL.

This chain uses TRBV12-5 with TRBJ2-2; perhaps TRBD2 as D (5 bases). The CDR3 has 18 residues. Trimming took off 5 bases at V and 0 bases at J, with 19 bases between the two ends. CDR1 and CDR2 (germline): LGHNT, FRNRAP. Written as DNA, the CDR3 is TGTGCTAGTGGTCTCGGACTGGACCTAACAACGAACACCGGGGAGCTGTTTTTT. Translation gives CASGLGLDLTTNTGELFF.

This rearrangement joins TRBV25-1 to TRBJ2-1; D is undetermined. CDR3 length equals 11 residues. V lost 3 bases and J lost 6, with 3 bases in between. CDR1 and CDR2 from the germline V gene are MGHDK and SYGVNS. The CDR3 DNA follows: TGTGCCAGCAGTGAGATCAATGAGCAGTTCTTC. Its protein is CASSEINEQFF.

The DNA for the CDR3 is TGTGCCAGCTCACAGACAGGGGGGCAATACGAGCAGTACTTC. It codes for CASSQTGGQYEQYF. This chain connects TRBV18 to TRBJ2-7; 9 bases agree with TRBD1. The CDR3 sequence is 14 residues long. From germline, CDR1 is KGHSH and CDR2 LQKENI. V trimming: 4 bases; J trimming: 4 bases; junction bases outside the gene matches: 5.

The V gene is TRBV11-2, the J gene TRBJ1-2, with 12 nucleotides matching TRBD1. This CDR3 is built from 15 residues. Germline CDR1 reads SGHAT; CDR2 reads FQNNGV. Unmatched junction bases numbered 4, after V lost 1 base and J lost 7 bases. The CDR3 spells CASSLGGQGASGYTF. For the CDR3, the DNA is TGTGCCAGCAGCTTAGGGGGACAGGGGGCGAGTGGCTACACCTTC.